Detailed here is one T cell receptor (beta chain). The antigen remains undetermined. These data come from a study of STAT5B mutations in CD4+ large granular lymphocyte leukemia. The study, taken as a whole, reports: The CD4+ versus CD8+ T-LGLL clonality difference may reflect limited sample size. Main leukemic clonotypes were patient-specific, but roughly 25% appeared at low frequency elsewhere.

The protocol was immunoSEQ multiplex PCR, while the TCRdb copy is restricted to in-frame clones and leaves out a portion. Found here are around 31,000 clones, about two thirds of them singletons; the top ten hold around 1%. The sample comprised CD4+ T cells from blood buffy coats. This receptor was obtained from a human donor in good health.

The CDR3 DNA is TGTGCCAGCAGGACTAGCACAGATACGCAGTATTTT. Protein sequence: CASRTSTDTQYF. The V and J genes are TRBV27 and TRBJ2-3; no clear D gene. Trimming cost V 6 bases and J 0 bases, with 4 bases left between them. The CDR3 is 12 residues long. Germline V CDR1 and CDR2: MNHEY, SMNVEV (reference sequence).